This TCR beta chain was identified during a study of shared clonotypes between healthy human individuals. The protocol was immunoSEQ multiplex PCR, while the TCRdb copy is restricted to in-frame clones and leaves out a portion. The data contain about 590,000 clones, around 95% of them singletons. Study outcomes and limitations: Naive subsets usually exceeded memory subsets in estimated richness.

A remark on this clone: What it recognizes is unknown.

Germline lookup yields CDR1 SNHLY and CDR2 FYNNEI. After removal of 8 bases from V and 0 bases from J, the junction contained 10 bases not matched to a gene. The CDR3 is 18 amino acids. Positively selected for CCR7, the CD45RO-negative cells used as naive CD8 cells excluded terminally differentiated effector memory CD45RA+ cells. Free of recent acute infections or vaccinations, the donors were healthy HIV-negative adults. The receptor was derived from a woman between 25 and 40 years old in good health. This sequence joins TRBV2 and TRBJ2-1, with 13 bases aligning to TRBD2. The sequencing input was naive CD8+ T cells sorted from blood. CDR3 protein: CASFGLAGVNSSYNEQFF. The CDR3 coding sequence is TGTGCCAGCTTTGGACTAGCGGGAGTTAACAGCTCCTACAATGAGCAGTTCTTC.